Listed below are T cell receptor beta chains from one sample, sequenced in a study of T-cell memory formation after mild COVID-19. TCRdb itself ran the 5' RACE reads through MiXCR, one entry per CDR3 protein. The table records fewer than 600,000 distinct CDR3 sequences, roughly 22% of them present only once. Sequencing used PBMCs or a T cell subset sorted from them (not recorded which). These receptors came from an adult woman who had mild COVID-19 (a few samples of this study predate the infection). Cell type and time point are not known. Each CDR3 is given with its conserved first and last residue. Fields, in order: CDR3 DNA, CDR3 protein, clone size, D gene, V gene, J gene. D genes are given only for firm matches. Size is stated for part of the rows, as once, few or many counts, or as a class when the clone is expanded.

DNA: TGTGCCACCAGCAGAGATCCCTCGGGGACTAGCGGAAACAATGAGCAGTTCTTC
CDR3: CATSRDPSGTSGNNEQFF
size: few
D: TRBD2
V: TRBV15
J: TRBJ2-1

DNA: TGTGCCAGCAGCCAAGAAGTTCAGGGGGCAAATCAGCCCCAGCATTTT
CDR3: CASSQEVQGANQPQHF
size: many
D: TRBD1
V: TRBV4-2
J: TRBJ1-5

DNA: TGTGCCAGCAGCAATGGACTAAAAGCTTTCTTT
CDR3: CASSNGLKAFF
size: many
D: -
V: TRBV5-6
J: TRBJ1-1

DNA: TGTGCCAGCTCACCAGGGGTTACGATATCCACAGATACGCAGTATTTT
CDR3: CASSPGVTISTDTQYF
size: -
D: -
V: TRBV18
J: TRBJ2-3

DNA: TGTGCCAGTTTCTACTGGCCCCAGGGGGGTATGAACACTGAAGCTTTCTTT
CDR3: CASFYWPQGGMNTEAFF
size: few
D: TRBD1
V: TRBV19
J: TRBJ1-1

DNA: TGCGCCAGCAGCCCCACTAGCGGCTACGAGCAGTACTTC
CDR3: CASSPTSGYEQYF
size: many
D: TRBD2
V: TRBV4-1
J: TRBJ2-7

DNA: TGTGCCAGCAGCAACGCTATAGGCGAGCAGTACTTC
CDR3: CASSNAIGEQYF
size: -
D: -
V: TRBV6-2/TRBV6-3
J: TRBJ2-7

DNA: TGCGCCAGCAGCTTGAGAGCGACGGGGGGCTCAGATACGCAGTATTTT
CDR3: CASSLRATGGSDTQYF
size: few
D: -
V: TRBV5-1
J: TRBJ2-3

DNA: TGTGCCAGCAACAGGCTCGGGGGAGGTGGGAAAGAGACCCAGTACTTC
CDR3: CASNRLGGGGKETQYF
size: -
D: -
V: TRBV9
J: TRBJ2-5

DNA: TGTGCCATCAGTGACCCAGGGGCTGAGCAGTTCTTC
CDR3: CAISDPGAEQFF
size: many
D: -
V: TRBV10-3
J: TRBJ2-1

DNA: TGCGCCAGCAGCCAGGAGGACGGTTGGGAGACCCAGTACTTC
CDR3: CASSQEDGWETQYF
size: -
D: -
V: TRBV4-1
J: TRBJ2-5

DNA: TGCGCCAGCAGCTTGCATACGGGCGGAGACACTGAAGCTTTCTTT
CDR3: CASSLHTGGDTEAFF
size: few
D: -
V: TRBV5-1
J: TRBJ1-1

DNA: TGTGCCAGCAGCCGACAGTACGGGAGAGGCGCAGATACGCAGTATTTT
CDR3: CASSRQYGRGADTQYF
size: few
D: -
V: TRBV7-9
J: TRBJ2-3

DNA: TGCGCCAGCAGCTCAGGCACTGGAGGTAAAGCTTTCTTT
CDR3: CASSSGTGGKAFF
size: -
D: -
V: TRBV5-1
J: TRBJ1-1

DNA: TGTGCCAGCAGCCAGCCGAGGACCAGCACAGATACGCAGTATTTT
CDR3: CASSQPRTSTDTQYF
size: many
D: -
V: TRBV4-2
J: TRBJ2-3

DNA: TGTGCCAGCAGCGTCCTTGGCGGGACAGGCAATGAGCAGTTCTTC
CDR3: CASSVLGGTGNEQFF
size: -
D: TRBD1
V: TRBV9
J: TRBJ2-1

DNA: TGCAGTGCTAGTATCCCTCTGAGCGGGGGGGACTCGGTTGGCACAGATACGCAGTATTTT
CDR3: CSASIPLSGGDSVGTDTQYF
size: -
D: TRBD2
V: TRBV20-1
J: TRBJ2-3

DNA: TGTGCCAGCAGCCCCAACAACAGGGGACAGGGCGGGGAGCTGTTTTTT
CDR3: CASSPNNRGQGGELFF
size: many
D: TRBD1
V: TRBV7-3
J: TRBJ2-2

DNA: TGTGCCAGCAGCAACAAACAGGGGGGAGAGACCCAGTACTTC
CDR3: CASSNKQGGETQYF
size: -
D: TRBD1
V: TRBV5-4
J: TRBJ2-5

DNA: TGTGCCACCAGTGACAACCCGCTCGGCGGACCCACCTACGAGCAGTACTTC
CDR3: CATSDNPLGGPTYEQYF
size: many
D: -
V: TRBV24-1
J: TRBJ2-7

DNA: TGCAGCGTTGTGGGCAGGGTAATGAAAGTGTCCTACGAGCAGTACTTC
CDR3: CSVVGRVMKVSYEQYF
size: few
D: -
V: TRBV29-1
J: TRBJ2-7

DNA: TGTGCCAGCAGCCCAGCGTGGATTGTGGGAAGGGAGACCCAGTACTTC
CDR3: CASSPAWIVGRETQYF
size: few
D: -
V: TRBV7-2
J: TRBJ2-5

DNA: TGCAGTGCTAGATCGAGCGCCGAATCCTACAATGAGCAGTTCTTC
CDR3: CSARSSAESYNEQFF
size: few
D: -
V: TRBV20-1
J: TRBJ2-1

DNA: TGTGCCAGCAGCTCCCAGACAGGTGAAGAGACCCAGTACTTC
CDR3: CASSSQTGEETQYF
size: few
D: -
V: TRBV7-3
J: TRBJ2-5

DNA: TGTGCCAGCAGTTTATACTCCGAAGCTTTCTTT
CDR3: CASSLYSEAFF
size: few
D: -
V: TRBV12-3/TRBV12-4
J: TRBJ1-1

DNA: TGTGCCAGCAGCAGTCTGGGACTAGCGGTGCCCAATGAGCAGTTCTTC
CDR3: CASSSLGLAVPNEQFF
size: many
D: TRBD2
V: TRBV7-2
J: TRBJ2-1

DNA: TGCGCCAGCAGCCAAGTCGTTTTTTACGGTGAAGCTTTCTTT
CDR3: CASSQVVFYGEAFF
size: -
D: -
V: TRBV4-1
J: TRBJ1-1

DNA: TGCAGCGTTCTCCAAGGGGGGCGCACAGATACGCAGTATTTT
CDR3: CSVLQGGRTDTQYF
size: many
D: -
V: TRBV29-1
J: TRBJ2-3

DNA: TGCGCCAGCAGCTTGGGGGTCCCTAACTATGGCTACACCTTC
CDR3: CASSLGVPNYGYTF
size: -
D: -
V: TRBV12-3/TRBV12-4
J: TRBJ1-2

DNA: TGTGCCAGCAGCTCCGGACTCGATCAGCCCCAGCATTTT
CDR3: CASSSGLDQPQHF
size: -
D: -
V: TRBV11-3
J: TRBJ1-5

DNA: TGTGCCAGCACCGGGACAGGGGGCGGTGTAAATGAGCAGTTCTTC
CDR3: CASTGTGGGVNEQFF
size: -
D: TRBD1
V: TRBV6-1
J: TRBJ2-1

DNA: TGCGCCAGCAGCACCACAGGGGATGTCGCTTTCTTT
CDR3: CASSTTGDVAFF
size: few
D: TRBD1
V: TRBV5-1
J: TRBJ1-1

DNA: TGTGCCAGCAGTTTGTCCCGGGCCGGGGAAAAACTGTTTTTT
CDR3: CASSLSRAGEKLFF
size: -
D: -
V: TRBV27
J: TRBJ1-4

DNA: TGTGCCAGCAGTTTAGGCGGGGGGGCCGCTGAGACCCAGTACTTC
CDR3: CASSLGGGAAETQYF
size: -
D: TRBD2
V: TRBV12-3/TRBV12-4
J: TRBJ2-5

DNA: TGTGCCAGCAGTTTTATCAGGGAAGAGACCCAGTACTTC
CDR3: CASSFIREETQYF
size: -
D: -
V: TRBV12-3/TRBV12-4
J: TRBJ2-5

DNA: TGTGCCACCAGCAGAGCTACAGGGGGTCGCCCGGGCTACACCTTC
CDR3: CATSRATGGRPGYTF
size: -
D: TRBD1
V: TRBV15
J: TRBJ1-2

DNA: TGTGCCAGCAGCTTAGTGCCTAGTTACACAGATACGCAGTATTTT
CDR3: CASSLVPSYTDTQYF
size: few
D: -
V: TRBV7-2
J: TRBJ2-3

DNA: TGTGCCAGCAGCTTATTAGAGGGGGCGAGGGAGTACGAGCAGTACTTC
CDR3: CASSLLEGAREYEQYF
size: -
D: TRBD1
V: TRBV7-9
J: TRBJ2-7

DNA: TGTGCCAGCAGGGGACTGACTAATGAGCAGTTCTTC
CDR3: CASRGLTNEQFF
size: few
D: -
V: TRBV6-1
J: TRBJ2-1

DNA: TGTGCCAGCAGCTTAAGGCCAGACTTGAACACTGAAGCTTTCTTT
CDR3: CASSLRPDLNTEAFF
size: few
D: -
V: TRBV7-3
J: TRBJ1-1

DNA: TGCAGTGCTGTACCCGGGACAGGCCATTCACCCCTCCACTTT
CDR3: CSAVPGTGHSPLHF
size: -
D: TRBD1
V: TRBV20-1
J: TRBJ1-6

DNA: TGTGCCTGGAGTGTACAGACAGGTTCGTACGAGCAGTACTTC
CDR3: CAWSVQTGSYEQYF
size: few
D: -
V: TRBV30
J: TRBJ2-7

DNA: TGTGCCAGCAGAAAAAACCTCTCCTACGAGCAGTACTTC
CDR3: CASRKNLSYEQYF
size: -
D: -
V: TRBV3-1
J: TRBJ2-7

DNA: TGCAGCGTTGAGTCCCCAGGGGAGGGGCAGAATGGCTACACCTTC
CDR3: CSVESPGEGQNGYTF
size: -
D: -
V: TRBV29-1
J: TRBJ1-2

DNA: TGTGCCAGCAGTTCTTATAGCGGGGATGGCACAGATACGCAGTATTTT
CDR3: CASSSYSGDGTDTQYF
size: -
D: TRBD2
V: TRBV9
J: TRBJ2-3